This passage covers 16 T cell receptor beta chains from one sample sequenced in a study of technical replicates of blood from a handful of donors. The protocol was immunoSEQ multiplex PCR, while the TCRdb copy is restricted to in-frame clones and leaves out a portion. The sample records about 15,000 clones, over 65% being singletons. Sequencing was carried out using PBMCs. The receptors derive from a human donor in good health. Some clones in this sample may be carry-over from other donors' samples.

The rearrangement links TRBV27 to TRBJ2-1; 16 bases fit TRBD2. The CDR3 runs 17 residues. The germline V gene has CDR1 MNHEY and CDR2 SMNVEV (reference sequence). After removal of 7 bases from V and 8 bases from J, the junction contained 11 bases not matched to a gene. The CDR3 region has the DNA TGTGCCAGCACCGAGCTGGGGACTAGCGGGAGGGCCTATGAGCAGTTCTTC. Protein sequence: CASTELGTSGRAYEQFF.

Here the CDR3 DNA reads TGCAGCGCTAGGGACTCGGGGGGTACCGGGGAGCTGTTTTTT. Translated, it gives CSARDSGGTGELFF. The rearrangement joins TRBV29-1 to TRBJ2-2; 7 bases agree with TRBD2. The CDR3 is 14 residues long. CDR1 is SQVTM, CDR2 ANQGSEA, per germline. V lost 7 bases and J lost 5; bases outside the gene matches: 10.

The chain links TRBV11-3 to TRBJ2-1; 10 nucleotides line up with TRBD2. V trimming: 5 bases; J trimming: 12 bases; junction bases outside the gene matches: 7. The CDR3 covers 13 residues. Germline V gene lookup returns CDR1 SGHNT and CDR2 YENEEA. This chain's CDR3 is CASSKQREGPQFF. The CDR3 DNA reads TGTGCCAGCAGCAAACAGCGGGAGGGGCCGCAGTTCTTC.

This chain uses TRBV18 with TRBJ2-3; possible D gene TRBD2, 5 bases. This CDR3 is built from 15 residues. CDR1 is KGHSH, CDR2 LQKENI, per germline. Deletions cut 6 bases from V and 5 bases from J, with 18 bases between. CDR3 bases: TGTGCCAGCTCTCCTCCTTTGGTGGCGGGAGATACGCAGTATTTT. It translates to CASSPPLVAGDTQYF.

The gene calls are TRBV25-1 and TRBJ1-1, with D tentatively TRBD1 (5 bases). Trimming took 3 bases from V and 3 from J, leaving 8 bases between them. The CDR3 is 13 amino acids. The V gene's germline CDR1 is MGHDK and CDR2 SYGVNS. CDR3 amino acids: CASSDWTYTEAFF. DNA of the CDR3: TGTGCCAGCAGTGATTGGACATACACTGAAGCTTTCTTT.

The chain's CDR3 is CASSVSGNGNEQFF. DNA for the CDR3: TGTGCCAGCAGTGTGTCAGGGAACGGGAATGAGCAGTTCTTC. J is TRBJ2-1 and V is TRBV2; TRBD1 is a possible D gene (5 bases). Germline V gene lookup returns CDR1 SNHLY and CDR2 FYNNEI. This CDR3 has 14 residues. V lost 4 bases and J lost 7, with 14 bases in between.

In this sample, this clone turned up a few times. The CDR3 DNA reads TGTGCCAGCACAATGGTGGGCGAGTTACAGCCCCAGCATTTT. As protein: CASTMVGELQPQHF. The rearrangement uses TRBV4-2 and TRBJ1-5, with D hard to call. This CDR3 spans 14 amino acids. Looked up from germline, CDR1 is LGHNA and CDR2 is YNFKEQ. V was shortened by 7 bases and J by 7 bases, with 17 bases between the two germline ends.

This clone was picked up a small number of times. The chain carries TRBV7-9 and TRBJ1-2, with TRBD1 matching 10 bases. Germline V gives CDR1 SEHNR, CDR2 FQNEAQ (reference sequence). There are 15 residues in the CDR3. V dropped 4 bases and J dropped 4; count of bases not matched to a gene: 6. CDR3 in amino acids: CASSSGQGEVYGYTF. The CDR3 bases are TGTGCCAGCAGCTCCGGACAGGGGGAAGTCTATGGCTACACCTTC.

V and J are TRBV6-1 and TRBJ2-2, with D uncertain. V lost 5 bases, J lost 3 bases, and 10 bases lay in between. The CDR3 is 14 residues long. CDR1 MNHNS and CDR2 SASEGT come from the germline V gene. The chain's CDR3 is CASSPGSDTGELFF. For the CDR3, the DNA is TGTGCCAGCAGTCCAGGCTCGGACACCGGGGAGCTGTTTTTT.

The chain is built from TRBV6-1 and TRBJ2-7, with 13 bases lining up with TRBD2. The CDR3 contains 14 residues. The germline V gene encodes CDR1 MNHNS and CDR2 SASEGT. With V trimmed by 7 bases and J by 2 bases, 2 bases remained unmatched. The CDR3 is CASTGLAGAYEQYF. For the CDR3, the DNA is TGTGCCAGCACCGGACTAGCGGGAGCCTACGAGCAGTACTTC.

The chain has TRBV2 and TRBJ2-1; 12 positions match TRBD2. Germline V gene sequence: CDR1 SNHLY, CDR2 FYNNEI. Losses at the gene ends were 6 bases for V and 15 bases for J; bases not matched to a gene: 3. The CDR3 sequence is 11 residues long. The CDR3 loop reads CASRTSGSVFF. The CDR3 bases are TGTGCCAGCAGGACTAGCGGGAGCGTGTTCTTC.

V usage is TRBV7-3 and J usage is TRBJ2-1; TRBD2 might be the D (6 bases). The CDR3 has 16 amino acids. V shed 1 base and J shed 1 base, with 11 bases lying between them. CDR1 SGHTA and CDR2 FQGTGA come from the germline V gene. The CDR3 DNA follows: TGTGCCAGCAGCTTAAGCCTAGCGCCTTCCTACAATGAGCAGTTCTTC. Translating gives CASSLSLAPSYNEQFF.

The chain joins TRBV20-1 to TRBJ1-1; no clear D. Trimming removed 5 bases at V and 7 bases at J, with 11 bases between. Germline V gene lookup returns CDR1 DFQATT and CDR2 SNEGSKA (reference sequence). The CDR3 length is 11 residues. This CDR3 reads CSAQQDIEAFF. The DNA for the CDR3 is TGCAGTGCTCAACAAGATATTGAAGCTTTCTTT.

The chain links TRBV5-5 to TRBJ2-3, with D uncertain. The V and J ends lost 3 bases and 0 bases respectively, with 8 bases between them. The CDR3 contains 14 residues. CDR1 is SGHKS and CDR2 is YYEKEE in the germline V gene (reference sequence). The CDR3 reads CASSSTTSTDTQYF. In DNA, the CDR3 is TGTGCCAGCAGCTCGACAACTAGCACAGATACGCAGTATTTT. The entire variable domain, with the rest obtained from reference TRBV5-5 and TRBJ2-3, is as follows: DAGVTQSPTHLIKTRGQQVTLRCSPISGHKSVSWYQQVLGQGPQFIFQYYEKEERGRGNFPDRFSARQFPNYSSELNVNALLLGDSALYLCASSSTTSTDTQYFGPGTRLTVL.

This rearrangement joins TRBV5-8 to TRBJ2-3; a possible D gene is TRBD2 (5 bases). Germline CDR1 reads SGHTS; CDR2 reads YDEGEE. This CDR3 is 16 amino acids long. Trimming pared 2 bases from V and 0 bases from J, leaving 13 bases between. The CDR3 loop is CASSFGQDSSTDTQYF. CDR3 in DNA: TGTGCCAGCAGCTTTGGTCAGGACTCTAGCACAGATACGCAGTATTTT.

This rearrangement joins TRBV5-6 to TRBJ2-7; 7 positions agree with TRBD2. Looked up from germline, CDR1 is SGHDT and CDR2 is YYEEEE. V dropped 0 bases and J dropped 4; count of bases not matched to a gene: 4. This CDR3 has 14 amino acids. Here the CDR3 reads CASSLGLAPYEQYF. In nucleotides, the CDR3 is TGTGCCAGCAGCTTGGGACTAGCACCTTACGAGCAGTACTTC.